Each of the 27 T cell receptor beta chains below was sequenced from the same sample in a study of CD8 T cells in ankylosing spondylitis. Each CDR3 protein is one row after TCRdb ran MiXCR on the 5' RACE reads. The sample yields a few hundred thousand distinct CDR3 sequences, roughly 22% seen once. Sample: blood, either unsorted or a sorted T cell fraction (not recorded which). Receptors originate from a male donor with ankylosing spondylitis or in good health (not recorded which).

This chain joins TRBV7-2 and TRBJ2-7; D is possibly TRBD2 (6 bases). The CDR3 sequence is 16 residues long. Per germline, CDR1 SGHTA and CDR2 FQGNSA. Trimming removed 0 bases from V and 0 bases from J, with 12 bases in between. DNA of the CDR3: TGTGCCAGCAGCTTAGCCCCCGGGGGACTCTCCTACGAGCAGTACTTC. This encodes CASSLAPGGLSYEQYF.

CDR3 sequence (DNA): TGTGCCAGCAGTTTGGACAGAGTCCAATGGGAGACCCAGTACTTC. Translation gives CASSLDRVQWETQYF. This chain connects TRBV6-5 to TRBJ2-5, with D possibly TRBD1 on 6 matching bases. V shed 4 bases and J shed 5 bases, with 17 bases lying between them. CDR3 length: 15 amino acids. Germline V gene lookup returns CDR1 MNHEY and CDR2 SVGAGI.

This clonotype was seen only once. The chain uses TRBV3-1 and TRBJ2-7; TRBD1 agrees at 9 bases. The CDR3 extends over 13 amino acids. The germline V gene encodes CDR1 LGHDT and CDR2 YNNKEL (reference sequence). V lost 1 base to trimming and J lost 5 bases; unmatched junction nucleotides: 0. CDR3 nucleotide sequence: TGTGCCAGCAGCCAAGGGACAGGGGACGAGCAGTACTTC. It translates to CASSQGTGDEQYF.

There are a few counts of this clonotype. This rearrangement joins TRBV4-1 to TRBJ1-1, with D possibly matching TRBD1 (5 bases). Trimming stripped 4 bases from V and 1 base from J, with 10 bases between. The germline V gene encodes CDR1 MGHRA and CDR2 YSYEKL. The CDR3 runs 14 residues. The CDR3 reads CASSRGPSNTEAFF. CDR3 coding DNA: TGCGCCAGCAGCCGGGGACCCTCGAACACTGAAGCTTTCTTT.

The rearrangement joins TRBV12-3 or TRBV12-4 to TRBJ1-2; 7 bases fit TRBD1. The V gene end was trimmed by 6 bases and the J gene end by 8 bases; junction bases not matched to a gene: 18. CDR3 size: 16 residues. The CDR3: CASRAGNRGSVWGYTF. CDR3 DNA: TGTGCCAGCAGAGCGGGAAACAGGGGCTCCGTTTGGGGCTACACCTTC.

This clonotype occurred a few times. The rearrangement uses TRBV11-2 and TRBJ2-2; D call uncertain. The CDR3 loop spans 14 amino acids. Trimming pared 5 bases from V and 3 bases from J, leaving 10 bases between. Germline V gene lookup returns CDR1 SGHAT and CDR2 FQNNGV. CDR3 in amino acids: CASSPSVHTGELFF. CDR3 nucleotides: TGTGCCAGCAGCCCTAGTGTGCACACCGGGGAGCTGTTTTTT. Complete variable domain (other parts from reference TRBV11-2 and TRBJ2-2): EAGVAQSPRYKIIEKRQSVAFWCNPISGHATLYWYQQILGQGPKLLIQFQNNGVVDDSQLPKDRFSAERLKGVDSTLKIQPAKLEDSAVYLCASSPSVHTGELFFGEGSRLTVL.

J is TRBJ1-6 and V is TRBV9; unclear D gene. The CDR3 loop spans 13 amino acids. From germline, CDR1 is SGDLS and CDR2 YYNGEE. Trimming left V 2 bases short and J 10 bases short, with 10 bases between. The CDR3 DNA follows: TGTGCCAGCAGCGTCGGGTGGCAGTCACCCCTCCACTTT. Protein sequence: CASSVGWQSPLHF.

The rearrangement joins TRBV2 to TRBJ2-7; 11 positions agree with TRBD2. V trimming: 0 bases; J trimming: 5 bases; junction bases outside the gene matches: 9. This CDR3 comprises 17 residues. CDR1 SNHLY and CDR2 FYNNEI come from the germline V gene. The CDR3 region is CASSEAAGLAALDEQYF. DNA of the CDR3: TGTGCCAGCAGTGAAGCTGCGGGACTAGCGGCTTTAGACGAGCAGTACTTC. The complete variable domain, with remaining parts taken from reference TRBV2 and TRBJ2-7, reads EPEVTQTPSHQVTQMGQEVILRCVPISNHLYFYWYRQILGQKVEFLVSFYNNEISEKSEIFDDQFSVERPDGSNFTLKIRSTKLEDSAMYFCASSEAAGLAALDEQYFGPGTRLTVT.

The chain joins TRBV27 to TRBJ1-1, with 9 nucleotides matching TRBD1. The CDR3 totals 17 residues. Per germline, CDR1 MNHEY and CDR2 SMNVEV (reference sequence). Trimming cost V 5 bases and J 5 bases; bases outside gene matches: 15. CDR3 loop: CASSPLPGQGSRTEAFF. As DNA, the CDR3 is TGTGCCAGCAGTCCACTTCCGGGACAGGGATCCCGTACTGAAGCTTTCTTT.

The table lists this clonotype with a few counts. In DNA form, the CDR3 reads TGTGCCAGCAGCCCAGGAGGGACAGGGACCTACGAGCAGTACTTC. Residues: CASSPGGTGTYEQYF. This chain links TRBV9 with TRBJ2-7; the match to TRBD1 covers 9 bases. With 4 bases clipped from V and 2 bases from J, the junction kept 7 bases outside the gene matches. The CDR3 runs to 15 residues. Germline assignment: CDR1 SGDLS and CDR2 YYNGEE.

The rearrangement links TRBV6-5 to TRBJ2-3; D ambiguous. V shed 2 bases and J shed 0 bases, with 6 bases lying between them. The germline CDR1 and CDR2 sequences are MNHEY and SVGAGI. This CDR3 is 14 amino acids long. The CDR3 nucleotides are TGTGCCAGCAGTTACCTCCGTAGCACAGATACGCAGTATTTT. This gives the protein CASSYLRSTDTQYF.

The J gene is TRBJ2-2, the V gene TRBV9, with D perhaps TRBD1 (6 bases). CDR3 length: 13 amino acids. Germline V gene sequence: CDR1 SGDLS, CDR2 YYNGEE. Trimming pared 3 bases from V and 6 bases from J, leaving 9 bases between. This CDR3 is CASSAGVPGELFF. The DNA for the CDR3 is TGTGCCAGCAGCGCAGGGGTCCCCGGGGAGCTGTTTTTT. Drawing the rest from reference TRBV9 and TRBJ2-2, the complete variable domain is DSGVTQTPKHLITATGQRVTLRCSPRSGDLSVYWYQQSLDQGLQFLIQYYNGEERAKGNILERFSAQQFPDLHSELNLSSLELGDSALYFCASSAGVPGELFFGEGSRLTVL.

The genes are TRBV4-2 and TRBJ2-7; 12 bases are a match to TRBD2. This CDR3 contains 16 residues. CDR1 LGHNA and CDR2 YNFKEQ come from the germline V gene. J gave up 1 base and V 4 bases, and 5 bases lay outside the gene matches. The CDR3 nucleotides read TGTGCCAGCAGCCCAGAGACTAGCGGGGGTTCCTACGAGCAGTACTTC. It encodes CASSPETSGGSYEQYF.

This clonotype was found a few times. The J gene is TRBJ2-7, the V gene TRBV27, with TRBD2 matching over 10 bases. The CDR3 is 15 residues long. Germline CDR1 is MNHEY and CDR2 is SMNVEV (reference sequence). The V gene end was trimmed by 6 bases and the J gene end by 0 bases; junction bases not matched to a gene: 5. The CDR3 DNA reads TGTGCCAGCAGCGAGAGCGGGGGGGACTCCTACGAGCAGTACTTC. It yields the protein CASSESGGDSYEQYF.

The rearrangement links TRBV27 to TRBJ2-5; no clear D. The germline V gene encodes CDR1 MNHEY and CDR2 SMNVEV (reference sequence). The CDR3 is made up of 13 amino acids. With 4 bases removed from V and 3 bases from J, the gap between germline ends came to 9 bases. CDR3 sequence (DNA): TGTGCCAGCAGTTATTACCCAAAAGAGACCCAGTACTTC. Protein sequence: CASSYYPKETQYF.

V and J are TRBV12-3 or TRBV12-4 and TRBJ2-1, with D perhaps assigned TRBD1 or TRBD2 (5 bases each). There are 17 residues in the CDR3. The V gene lost 1 base and the J gene lost 2 bases, with 15 bases spanning the gap. In DNA form, the CDR3 reads TGTGCCAGCAGTTTAGGGGGACCGAAAGTCGCCTACAATGAGCAGTTCTTC. Residues: CASSLGGPKVAYNEQFF.

This clonotype has more than one count but fewer than ten. CDR3 bases: TGTGCCAGCAGTCGGGACAGGGTCACCGGGGAGCTGTTTTTT. Amino acids: CASSRDRVTGELFF. V is TRBV12-3 or TRBV12-4 and J is TRBJ2-2; 9 nucleotides line up with TRBD1. J gave up 4 bases and V 5 bases, and 2 bases lay outside the gene matches. The CDR3 is made up of 14 amino acids.

This clonotype was recorded a few times. The CDR3 spells CASIRLAAGEQFF. The CDR3 coding sequence is TGTGCCAGCATCCGCCTAGCCGCGGGTGAGCAGTTCTTC. V usage is TRBV12-3 or TRBV12-4 and J usage is TRBJ2-1, with D perhaps matching TRBD2 (5 bases). Trimming shortened V by 7 bases and J by 9 bases, and 16 bases separated the two germline ends. The CDR3 runs to 13 residues.

In its sample, this clonotype was seen a few times. J is TRBJ2-1 and V is TRBV11-2; the match to TRBD2 covers 7 bases. Germline CDR1 reads SGHAT; CDR2 reads FQNNGV. The V gene end was trimmed by 0 bases and the J gene end by 4 bases; junction bases not matched to a gene: 6. The CDR3 totals 16 residues. This chain's CDR3 is CASSLEPLAEYNEQFF. CDR3 nucleotides: TGTGCCAGCAGCTTAGAACCCCTAGCGGAATACAATGAGCAGTTCTTC.

This clonotype has only a few counts. The CDR3 nucleotides are TGCGCCAGCAGCCAAGGGACGGGCCGAGGAAGGAATCAACTGTTTTTT. Translated, it gives CASSQGTGRGRNQLFF. V and J are TRBV4-1 and TRBJ1-4; the D is unclear. The CDR3 runs 16 residues. The V gene lost 1 base and the J gene lost 12 bases, with 21 bases spanning the gap. CDR1 and CDR2 (germline): MGHRA, YSYEKL.

The chain carries TRBV19 and TRBJ1-1; D may be TRBD1 (5 bases). The V gene lost 6 bases and the J gene lost 5 bases, with 10 bases spanning the gap. The CDR3 is 12 amino acids. Germline CDR1 LNHDA, CDR2 SQIVND (reference sequence). The CDR3 loop reads CASSPGWTEAFF. CDR3 nucleotides: TGTGCCAGTAGCCCAGGGTGGACTGAAGCTTTCTTT.

There are a few counts of this clonotype. V is TRBV10-3 and J is TRBJ2-3; D gene ambiguous. The CDR3 totals 15 residues. The germline V gene has CDR1 ENHRY and CDR2 SYGVKD. V lost 2 bases to trimming and J lost 0 bases, with 9 bases between them. CDR3 in amino acids: CAISETVASTDTQYF. The CDR3, as DNA: TGTGCCATCAGTGAGACAGTAGCTAGCACAGATACGCAGTATTTT.

This clonotype has only one observation. The V call is TRBV10-3, the J call TRBJ2-5; 8 positions agree with TRBD2. This CDR3 is 16 amino acids long. V was clipped by 0 bases and J by 4 bases; unmatched bases: 7. Germline V CDR1 and CDR2: ENHRY, SYGVKD. CDR3 nucleotide sequence: TGTGCCATCAGTGAGTCGACGGGGACTAGACCAGAGACCCAGTACTTC. Translation: CAISESTGTRPETQYF.

At least ten counts were recorded for this clonotype. The chain uses TRBV6-1 and TRBJ2-6; D unclear. Per germline, CDR1 MNHNS and CDR2 SASEGT. This CDR3 has 15 amino acids. Trimming took off 1 base at V and 0 bases at J, with 4 bases between the two ends. As DNA, the CDR3 is TGTGCCAGCAGTGAAGGGGGCTCTGGGGCCAACGTCCTGACTTTC. It specifies CASSEGGSGANVLTF.

V and J are TRBV7-9 and TRBJ2-5; TRBD1 matches at 7 bases. CDR3 length: 14 amino acids. Germline CDR1 SEHNR, CDR2 FQNEAQ (reference sequence). J gave up 5 bases and V 5 bases, and 8 bases lay outside the gene matches. CDR3 DNA: TGTGCCAGCAGCCCAGGACAGGATGGGGAGACCCAGTACTTC. Protein sequence: CASSPGQDGETQYF.

This clonotype was detected only a few times. This chain joins TRBV28 and TRBJ2-1; D is possibly TRBD2 (6 bases). Between the trimmed V and J ends, which lost 10 bases and 6 bases, there was a span of 13 bases. This CDR3 contains 12 residues. The V gene's germline CDR1 is MDHEN and CDR2 SYDVKM. The CDR3 here is CATGVGSNEQFF. In DNA, the CDR3 is TGTGCCACGGGGGTGGGAAGCAATGAGCAGTTCTTC.

The chain couples TRBV4-1 to TRBJ2-1, with D unclear. The CDR3 totals 13 residues. Looked up from germline, CDR1 is MGHRA and CDR2 is YSYEKL. Trimming cost V 7 bases and J 6 bases, with 13 bases left between them. The CDR3 nucleotides are TGCGCCAGCACTCTCTCGGAAGGCAATGAGCAGTTCTTC. Translating it yields CASTLSEGNEQFF.